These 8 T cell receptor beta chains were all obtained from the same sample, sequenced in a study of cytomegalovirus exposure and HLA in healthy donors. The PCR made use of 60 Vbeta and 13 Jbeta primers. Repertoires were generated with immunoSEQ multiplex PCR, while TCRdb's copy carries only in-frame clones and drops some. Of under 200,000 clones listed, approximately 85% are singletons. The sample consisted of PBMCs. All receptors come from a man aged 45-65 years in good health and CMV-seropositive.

For the CDR3, the DNA is TGTGCCAGCAGCTCCCGGGAGTTTTCGAACACCGGGGAGCTGTTTTTT. Translating it yields CASSSREFSNTGELFF. J is TRBJ2-2 and V is TRBV7-6, with D perhaps matching TRBD2 (6 bases). CDR1 and CDR2 (germline): SGHVS, FNYEAQ. V gave up 4 bases and J gave up 0 bases, with 12 bases separating them. CDR3 length equals 16 residues.

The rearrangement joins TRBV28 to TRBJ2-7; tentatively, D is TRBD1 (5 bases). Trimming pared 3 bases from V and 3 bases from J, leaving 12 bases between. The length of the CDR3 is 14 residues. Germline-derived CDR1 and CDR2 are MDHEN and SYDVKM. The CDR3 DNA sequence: TGTGCCAGCAGTTTCCCCACAGACAGCTACGAGCAGTACTTC. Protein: CASSFPTDSYEQYF.

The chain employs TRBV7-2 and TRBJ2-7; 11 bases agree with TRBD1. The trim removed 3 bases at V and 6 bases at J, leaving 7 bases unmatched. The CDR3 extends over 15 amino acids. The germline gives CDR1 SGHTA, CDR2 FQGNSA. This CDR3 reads CASSLVGQGAREQYF. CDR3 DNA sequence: TGTGCCAGCAGCTTGGTAGGACAGGGGGCGCGCGAGCAGTACTTC.

CDR3 DNA: TGTGCCTGGAGGTCCCGGGACAGGGGGTGGACTGAAGCTTTCTTT. Translating gives CAWRSRDRGWTEAFF. The genes are TRBV30 and TRBJ1-1, with 11 bases matching TRBD1. The CDR3 has 15 residues. Germline CDR1 GTSNPN, CDR2 SVGIG (reference sequence). The junction had 8 bases not matched to a gene; V was cut back by 3 bases and J by 5 bases.

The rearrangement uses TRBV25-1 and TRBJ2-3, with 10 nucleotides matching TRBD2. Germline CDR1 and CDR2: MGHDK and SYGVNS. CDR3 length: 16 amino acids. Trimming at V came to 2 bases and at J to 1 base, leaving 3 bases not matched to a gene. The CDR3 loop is CASSEGLAGGTDTQYF. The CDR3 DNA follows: TGTGCCAGCAGTGAAGGGCTAGCGGGAGGCACAGATACGCAGTATTTT. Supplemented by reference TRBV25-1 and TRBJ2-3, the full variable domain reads EADIYQTPRYLVIGTGKKITLECSQTMGHDKMYWYQQDPGMELHLIHYSYGVNSTEKGDLSSESTVSRIRTEHFPLTLESARPSHTSQYLCASSEGLAGGTDTQYFGPGTRLTVL.

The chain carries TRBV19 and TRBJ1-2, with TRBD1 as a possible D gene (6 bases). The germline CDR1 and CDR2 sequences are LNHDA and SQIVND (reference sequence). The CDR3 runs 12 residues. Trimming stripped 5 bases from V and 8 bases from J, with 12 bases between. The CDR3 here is CASSPGVRGYTF. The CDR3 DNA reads TGTGCCAGTAGTCCAGGGGTGCGGGGCTACACCTTC.

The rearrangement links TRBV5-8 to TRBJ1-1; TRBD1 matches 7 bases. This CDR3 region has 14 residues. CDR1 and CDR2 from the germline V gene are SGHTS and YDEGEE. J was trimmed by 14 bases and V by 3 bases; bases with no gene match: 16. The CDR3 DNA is TGTGCCAGCAGCTCGTCCGACAGGGCTACGGAAGGGTTCTTT. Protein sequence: CASSSSDRATEGFF.

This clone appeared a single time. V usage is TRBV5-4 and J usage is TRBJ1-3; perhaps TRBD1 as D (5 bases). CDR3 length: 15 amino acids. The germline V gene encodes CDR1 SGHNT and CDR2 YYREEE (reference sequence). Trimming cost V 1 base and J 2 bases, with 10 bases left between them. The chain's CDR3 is CASSLMGQPGNTIYF. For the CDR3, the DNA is TGTGCCAGCAGCTTGATGGGGCAGCCTGGAAACACCATATATTTT.